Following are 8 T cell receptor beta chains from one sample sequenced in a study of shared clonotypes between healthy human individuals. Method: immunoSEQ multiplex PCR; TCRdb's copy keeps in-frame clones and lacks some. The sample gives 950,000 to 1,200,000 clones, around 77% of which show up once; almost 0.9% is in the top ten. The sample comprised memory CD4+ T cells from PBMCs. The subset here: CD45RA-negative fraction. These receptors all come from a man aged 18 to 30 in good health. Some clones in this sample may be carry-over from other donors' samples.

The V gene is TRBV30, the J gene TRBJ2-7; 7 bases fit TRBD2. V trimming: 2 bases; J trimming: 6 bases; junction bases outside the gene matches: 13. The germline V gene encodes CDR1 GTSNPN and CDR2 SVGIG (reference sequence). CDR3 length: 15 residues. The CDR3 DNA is TGTGCCTGGAGTCCCCAACGGGAGGCCCTCTTCGAGCAGTACTTC. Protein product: CAWSPQREALFEQYF.

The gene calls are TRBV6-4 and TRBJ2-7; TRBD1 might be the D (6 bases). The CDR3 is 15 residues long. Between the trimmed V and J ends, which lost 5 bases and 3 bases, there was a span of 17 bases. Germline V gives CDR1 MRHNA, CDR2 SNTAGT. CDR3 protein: CASSPLAGALYEQYF. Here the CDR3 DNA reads TGTGCCAGCAGTCCGTTAGCAGGGGCCCTCTACGAGCAGTACTTC.

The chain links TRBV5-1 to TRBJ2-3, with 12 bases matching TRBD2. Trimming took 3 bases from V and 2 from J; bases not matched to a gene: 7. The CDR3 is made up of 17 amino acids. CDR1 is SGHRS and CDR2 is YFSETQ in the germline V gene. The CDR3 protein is CASSSGLAGQITDTQYF. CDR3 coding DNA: TGCGCCAGCAGCTCGGGACTAGCGGGCCAGATCACAGATACGCAGTATTTT.

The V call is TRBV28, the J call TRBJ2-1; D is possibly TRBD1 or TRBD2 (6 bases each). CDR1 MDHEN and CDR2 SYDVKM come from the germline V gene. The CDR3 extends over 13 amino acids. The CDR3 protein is CATGGGSYNEQFF. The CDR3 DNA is TGTGCGACCGGAGGGGGGTCCTACAATGAGCAGTTCTTC.

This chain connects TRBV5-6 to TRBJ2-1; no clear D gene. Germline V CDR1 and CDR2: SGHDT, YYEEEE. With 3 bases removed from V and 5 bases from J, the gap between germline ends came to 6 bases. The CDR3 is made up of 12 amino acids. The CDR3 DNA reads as TGTGCCAGCAGCTCATACGACAATGAGCAGTTCTTC. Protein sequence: CASSSYDNEQFF.

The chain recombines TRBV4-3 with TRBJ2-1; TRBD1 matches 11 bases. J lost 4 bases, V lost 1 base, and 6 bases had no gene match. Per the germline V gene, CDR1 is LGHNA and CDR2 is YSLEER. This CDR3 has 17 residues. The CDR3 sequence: CASSQVGTGGPYNEQFF. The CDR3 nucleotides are TGCGCCAGCAGCCAAGTTGGGACAGGGGGTCCATACAATGAGCAGTTCTTC.

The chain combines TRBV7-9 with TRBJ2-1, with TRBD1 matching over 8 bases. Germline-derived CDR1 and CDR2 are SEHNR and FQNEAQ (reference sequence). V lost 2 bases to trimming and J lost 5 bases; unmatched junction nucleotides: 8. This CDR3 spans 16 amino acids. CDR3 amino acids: CASSLTGTGSHNEQFF. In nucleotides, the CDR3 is TGTGCCAGCAGCTTAACCGGGACAGGTAGCCACAATGAGCAGTTCTTC.

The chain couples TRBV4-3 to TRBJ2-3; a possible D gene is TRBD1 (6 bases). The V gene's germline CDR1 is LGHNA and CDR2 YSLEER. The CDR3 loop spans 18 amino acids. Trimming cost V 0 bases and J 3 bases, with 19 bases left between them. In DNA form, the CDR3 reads TGCGCCAGCAGCCAAGACAATAGGGGGTGGAGCGGTACAGATACGCAGTATTTT. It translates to CASSQDNRGWSGTDTQYF.